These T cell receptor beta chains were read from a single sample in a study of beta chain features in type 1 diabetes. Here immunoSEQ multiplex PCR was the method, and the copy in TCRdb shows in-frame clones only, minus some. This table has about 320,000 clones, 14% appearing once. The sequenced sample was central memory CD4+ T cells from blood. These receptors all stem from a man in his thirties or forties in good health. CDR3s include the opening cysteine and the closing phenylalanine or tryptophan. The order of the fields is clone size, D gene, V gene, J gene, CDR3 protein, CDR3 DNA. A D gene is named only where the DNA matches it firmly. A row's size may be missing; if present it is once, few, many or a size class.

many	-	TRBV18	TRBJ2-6	CASSPILMDNSGANVLTF	TGTGCCAGCTCACCTATCCTTATGGACAACTCTGGGGCCAACGTCCTGACTTTC
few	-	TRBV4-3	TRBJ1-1	CASSQDSRGGHTEAFF	TGCGCCAGCAGCCAAGACAGTAGGGGGGGGCACACTGAAGCTTTCTTT
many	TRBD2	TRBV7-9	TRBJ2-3	CASTPFTSGGAETQYF	TGTGCCAGCACCCCATTCACTAGCGGGGGGGCAGAAACGCAGTATTTT
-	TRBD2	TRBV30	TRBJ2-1	CAWENRGGEFF	TGTGCCTGGGAAAACCGGGGAGGGGAGTTCTTC
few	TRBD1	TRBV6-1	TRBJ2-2	CASSALSGGINTGELFF	TGTGCCAGCAGTGCGCTTTCAGGGGGCATCAACACCGGGGAGCTGTTTTTT
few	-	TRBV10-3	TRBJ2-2	CAITAERTGELFF	TGTGCCATCACCGCCGAGCGCACCGGGGAGCTGTTTTTT
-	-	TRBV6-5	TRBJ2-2	CASSDFWELFF	TGTGCCAGCAGTGATTTTTGGGAGCTGTTTTTT
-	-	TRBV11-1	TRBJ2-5	CASSLRVLETQYF	TGTGCCAGCAGCTTAAGGGTTCTAGAGACCCAGTACTTC
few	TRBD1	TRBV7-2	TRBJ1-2	CASRFQQGNGYTF	TGTGCCAGCAGGTTTCAACAGGGGAATGGCTACACCTTC
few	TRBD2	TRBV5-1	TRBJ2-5	CASRSGVNQETQYF	TGCGCCAGCAGAAGCGGGGTGAACCAAGAGACCCAGTACTTC
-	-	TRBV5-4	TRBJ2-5	CASSLAGAVQETQYF	TGTGCCAGCAGCTTGGCGGGGGCAGTACAAGAGACCCAGTACTTC